Reported below is one TCR beta chain. The antigen is not known. Using its own MiXCR run on the RACE reads, TCRdb lists one record per CDR3 protein. The sample yields approximately 370,000 distinct CDR3 sequences, around 5.5% seen once. The sample is drawn from a study of human T cells and chemical hapten exposure. As for the study in general: The study sensitized with 2% DPC on an approximately 2 cm by approximately 2 cm patch of upper inner arm skin. Study results and limitations: Expanded TCRs created a significantly greater count of big CDR3 similarity clusters than controls did. Following DPC sensitization, TCRs present above 1 in 1000 frequency showed no change.

The sample's time point: pre-sensitization, week 0. Treatment given: therapeutic diphenylcyclopropenone sensitization with weekly scalp DPC. Suited to DPC and affected by alopecia, the donors ranged from 18 to 70 years old. This sequence was found in a woman aged 18-35 years with alopecia areata. Some clones in this sample may be carry-over from other donors' samples. This specimen was whole blood, taken in connection with sensitization to the hapten diphenylcyclopropenone (DPC).

The CDR3 coding sequence is TGTGCCAGCACCGGGGGGGGATCATACAATGAGCAGTTCTTC. Amino acid sequence: CASTGGGSYNEQFF. This rearrangement joins TRBV6-5 to TRBJ2-1; 8 nucleotides align to TRBD2. Germline trimming cut 7 bases from V and 4 bases from J; bases unmatched to any gene: 6. Germline V gives CDR1 MNHEY, CDR2 SVGAGI. CDR3 length: 14 residues.